Below are 10 T cell receptor beta chains sequenced from a single sample in a study of T cell clones after liver transplantation. For these receptors, no antigen is known. Profiling relied on immunoSEQ multiplex PCR, and the TCRdb table lists in-frame clones only, not all of them. Of fewer than 5,000 clones in the sample, 20% to 30% were seen once. Alloreactive TCRbeta sequences came from sequencing proliferating CFSE-low cells in the MLR. Source material: CD4+ T cells from cultured PBMCs. Receptors were obtained from a human patient who received a liver transplant. Some T cells may be graft donor cells.

The rearrangement uses TRBV7-2 and TRBJ2-2; D is undetermined. This CDR3 is built from 17 residues. CDR1 and CDR2 from the germline V gene are SGHTA and FQGNSA. The ends were cut back, 1 base at V and 1 base at J, with 13 bases in the middle. The CDR3 loop reads CASSLGRGPGNTGELFF. The CDR3 DNA follows: TGTGCCAGCAGCTTAGGGCGAGGCCCGGGGAACACCGGGGAGCTGTTTTTT.

This clone was seen only a few times. The chain recombines TRBV28 with TRBJ1-1, with D possibly TRBD1 on 5 matching bases. The CDR3 length is 13 residues. The V end lost 10 bases, the J end lost 4 bases, and 16 bases lay between the germline ends. Germline-derived CDR1 and CDR2 are MDHEN and SYDVKM. The CDR3 nucleotides read TGTGCCACCGAATGGGGGGAGGGCACTGAAGCTTTCTTT. It is translated as CATEWGEGTEAFF.

The V gene is TRBV21-1, the J gene TRBJ2-6; the D call TRBD2 from the table was never checked on the DNA. TRBV21-1 is a pseudogene. This CDR3 is built from 18 residues. The CDR3 DNA follows: TGTGCCAGCAGTCGCTTCATAGCTACACAAAGTCGGGCCAACGTCCTGACTTTC. The encoded protein is CASSRFIATQSRANVLTF.

The chain uses TRBV5-1 and TRBJ1-5, with D possibly TRBD1 on 5 matching bases. The CDR3 runs 14 residues. Germline CDR1 SGHRS, CDR2 YFSETQ. Trimming shortened V by 0 bases and J by 7 bases, and 11 bases separated the two germline ends. The CDR3 reads CASSLAAGDQPQHF. The DNA of the CDR3 is TGCGCCAGCAGCTTGGCCGCGGGGGACCAGCCCCAGCATTTT.

CDR3 DNA sequence: TGTGCCAGCAGCTTTAGAGGCACCGGGGAGCTGTTTTTT. As protein: CASSFRGTGELFF. The chain joins TRBV7-2 to TRBJ2-2; D is uncertain. Germline V lookup: CDR1 SGHTA, CDR2 FQGNSA. Trimming left V 3 bases short and J 4 bases short, with 6 bases between. This CDR3 is 13 amino acids long.

The chain combines TRBV7-2 with TRBJ1-3, with 8 bases that match TRBD1. With V trimmed by 5 bases and J by 2 bases, 8 bases remained unmatched. From germline, CDR1 is SGHTA and CDR2 FQGNSA. The CDR3 covers 16 residues. The CDR3: CASSRDQGQAGNTIYF. CDR3 coding DNA: TGTGCCAGCAGCAGAGACCAGGGACAGGCTGGAAACACCATATATTTT.

This clone appeared a few times. The chain links TRBV27 to TRBJ2-3; TRBD1 or TRBD2 may be the D gene (5 bases each). Germline values: CDR1 MNHEY, CDR2 SMNVEV (reference sequence). V gave up 4 bases and J gave up 3 bases, with 17 bases separating them. The length of the CDR3 is 16 residues. The DNA for the CDR3 is TGTGCCAGCAGTTATCCCGCTCGGGACGGGACAGATACGCAGTATTTT. Translating gives CASSYPARDGTDTQYF.

This clone qualifies as medium-sized (0.01 to 0.1%). V is TRBV5-4 and J is TRBJ2-3, with 9 positions matching TRBD2. The CDR3 has 17 amino acids. The V and J ends lost 1 base and 4 bases, in that order; junction bases with no gene match: 10. The germline V gene has CDR1 SGHNT and CDR2 YYREEE (reference sequence). The CDR3 sequence: CASSLRYGGGAADTQYF. CDR3 bases: TGTGCCAGCAGCTTGAGGTACGGCGGGGGGGCTGCAGATACGCAGTATTTT.

The rearrangement joins TRBV6-6 to TRBJ1-2, with D maybe TRBD1 (5 bases). The CDR3 is 14 amino acids. V shed 7 bases and J shed 7 bases, with 19 bases lying between them. Germline V gene sequence: CDR1 MNHNY, CDR2 SVGAGI (reference sequence). The CDR3 region is CASNPGQGPLGYTF. For the CDR3, the DNA is TGTGCCAGCAATCCAGGGCAGGGCCCTCTTGGCTACACCTTC.

Of note for this clone: One junction end disagrees with the germline gene, perhaps due to a read error. As DNA, the CDR3 is TGTGCCATCAGTGAGGACAGGGGGCAGCCCCAGCATTTT. This sequence encodes CAISEDRGQPQHF. This chain joins TRBV6-6 and TRBJ1-5; 10 positions agree with TRBD1. Germline V CDR1 and CDR2: MNHNY, SVGAGI (reference sequence). The CDR3 consists of 13 residues.